This T cell receptor (beta chain) stems from a study of control samples from healthy donors and cancer patients. The V and J ends lost 2 bases and 3 bases, in that order; junction bases with no gene match: 4. CDR3 length: 15 residues. The germline V gene encodes CDR1 SGDLS and CDR2 YYNGEE. Using immunoSEQ multiplex PCR, the repertoire was profiled, and TCRdb retains in-frame clones only, with some absent. The sample has under 70,000 clones; roughly 95% are singletons. Sequencing used blood. This chain joins TRBV9 and TRBJ2-1; 8 positions agree with TRBD2. This receptor was taken from a woman younger than 30 in good health. The CDR3 loop reads CASSVGSGGYNEQFF. CDR3 in DNA: TGTGCCAGCAGCGTGGGGAGCGGGGGCTACAATGAGCAGTTCTTC. The full variable domain, in which reference TRBV9 and TRBJ2-1 provide the parts outside the CDR3, is DSGVTQTPKHLITATGQRVTLRCSPRSGDLSVYWYQQSLDQGLQFLIQYYNGEERAKGNILERFSAQQFPDLHSELNLSSLELGDSALYFCASSVGSGGYNEQFFGPGTRLTVL.